The 27 T cell receptor beta chains given below trace back to one sample, sequenced in a study of blood T cell repertoires in COVID-19. Clones were sequenced by immunoSEQ multiplex PCR, and TCRdb holds only the in-frame ones, with some missing. The sample comprises 210,000 or so clones, more than 70% of which are singletons, and around 7.4% rests with the top ten. Sequencing used PBMCs or T cells enriched from blood (not recorded which). The source is a woman between 35 and 50 years old with acute COVID-19.

The CDR3 region is CASGTGDVTGELFF. CDR3 nucleotide sequence: TGTGCCAGCGGGACAGGGGATGTCACCGGGGAGCTGTTTTTT. V and J are TRBV6-4 and TRBJ2-2; 10 bases fit TRBD1. V gave up 8 bases and J gave up 4 bases; unmatched junction bases: 4. The CDR3 length is 14 residues. Germline CDR1 MRHNA, CDR2 SNTAGT.

The chain recombines TRBV18 with TRBJ1-1; 9 bases agree with TRBD1. The CDR3 extends over 14 amino acids. Looked up from germline, CDR1 is KGHSH and CDR2 is LQKENI. V lost 3 bases, J lost 11 bases, and 10 bases stayed unmatched. The CDR3 nucleotides read TGTGCCAGCTCACCCGTGACAGGGGGAACGGAGGCTTTCTTT. This codes for CASSPVTGGTEAFF.

The gene calls are TRBV28 and TRBJ2-1; weak D call: TRBD1 (5 bases). The CDR3 totals 17 residues. Germline CDR1 reads MDHEN; CDR2 reads SYDVKM. The ends were cut back, 7 bases at V and 6 bases at J, with 25 bases in the middle. This CDR3 is CASNGQWAAPGVNEQFF. The CDR3 bases are TGTGCCAGCAACGGACAATGGGCCGCCCCCGGAGTCAATGAGCAGTTCTTC.

The gene calls are TRBV7-8 and TRBJ2-2, with TRBD1 as a possible D gene (6 bases). CDR3 length equals 16 residues. Germline CDR1 reads SGHVS; CDR2 reads FQNEAQ. Trimming shortened V by 3 bases and J by 0 bases, and 11 bases separated the two germline ends. The CDR3 sequence is CASSFPRDTNTGELFF. In nucleotides, the CDR3 is TGTGCCAGCAGCTTTCCCAGGGACACGAACACCGGGGAGCTGTTTTTT. The full variable domain, its missing parts supplied by reference TRBV7-8 and TRBJ2-2, is GAGVSQSPRYKVAKRGQDVALRCDPISGHVSLFWYQQALGQGPEFLTYFQNEAQLDKSGLPSDRFFAERPEGSVSTLKIQRTQQEDSAVYLCASSFPRDTNTGELFFGEGSRLTVL.

This chain uses TRBV19 with TRBJ1-5; D unresolved. The CDR3 has 14 amino acids. The V gene lost 2 bases and the J gene lost 4 bases, with 9 bases spanning the gap. Looked up from germline, CDR1 is LNHDA and CDR2 is SQIVND (reference sequence). DNA for the CDR3: TGTGCCAGTAGTATAATTCTGGAGAATCAGCCCCAGCATTTT. This translates into CASSIILENQPQHF. Full variable domain (outside the CDR3, taken from reference TRBV19 and TRBJ1-5): DGGITQSPKYLFRKEGQNVTLSCEQNLNHDAMYWYRQDPGQGLRLIYYSQIVNDFQKGDIAEGYSVSREKKESFPLTVTSAQKNPTAFYLCASSIILENQPQHFGDGTRLSIL.

This chain connects TRBV30 to TRBJ2-2; D is perhaps TRBD1 (5 bases). In germline, CDR1 is GTSNPN, CDR2 SVGIG (reference sequence). The CDR3 covers 14 residues. In nucleotides, the CDR3 is TGTGCTTATGACAGTACCACGAACACCGGGGAGCTGTTTTTT. Encoded protein: CAYDSTTNTGELFF.

The V gene is TRBV5-1, the J gene TRBJ1-6, with D possibly TRBD1 on 5 matching bases. CDR3 size: 13 residues. Trimming cost V 4 bases and J 8 bases, with 10 bases left between them. Germline V gene sequence: CDR1 SGHRS, CDR2 YFSETQ. The CDR3, as DNA: TGCGCCAGCAGCAGCAGGGCGGATTCACCCCTCCACTTT. Residues: CASSSRADSPLHF.

The chain recombines TRBV11-2 with TRBJ2-7; 8 bases are shared with TRBD2. J gave up 2 bases and V 5 bases, and 5 bases lay outside the gene matches. CDR1 and CDR2 from the germline V gene are SGHAT and FQNNGV. The length of the CDR3 is 14 residues. The CDR3 spells CASSQAGGTYEQYF. The CDR3 nucleotides read TGTGCCAGCAGCCAGGCGGGGGGCACCTACGAGCAGTACTTC.

The genes are TRBV6-2 or TRBV6-3 and TRBJ1-5, with no clear D. Trimming stripped 4 bases from V and 0 bases from J, with 16 bases between. The V gene's germline CDR1 is MNHEY and CDR2 SVGEGT. This CDR3 is 17 amino acids long. CDR3 in DNA: TGTGCCAGCAGTTCCCCGGGTTCCCGAAATAGCAATCAGCCCCAGCATTTT. It encodes CASSSPGSRNSNQPQHF.

This clone was counted a single time. This chain connects TRBV5-1 to TRBJ1-2; D is unresolved. In germline, CDR1 is SGHRS, CDR2 YFSETQ. V was trimmed by 0 bases and J by 2 bases, leaving 11 bases between them. The CDR3 is 15 residues long. DNA for the CDR3: TGCGCCAGCAGCTTGGCCGGAGAATCGAACTATGGCTACACCTTC. This codes for CASSLAGESNYGYTF.

The genes are TRBV7-2 and TRBJ2-1, with TRBD1 matching 8 bases. Trimming at V came to 5 bases and at J to 5 bases, leaving 5 bases not matched to a gene. The CDR3 loop spans 14 amino acids. Germline CDR1 is SGHTA and CDR2 is FQGNSA. The CDR3 reads CASSPQTGDNEQFF. The CDR3 nucleotides read TGTGCCAGCAGCCCTCAGACAGGGGACAATGAGCAGTTCTTC.

The chain is built from TRBV12-3 or TRBV12-4 and TRBJ1-5, with D possibly being TRBD1 (5 bases). Trimming left V 1 base short and J 12 bases short, with 10 bases between. The CDR3 covers 12 residues. The CDR3 nucleotides are TGTGCCAGCAGTTTAGAAGGGGTCGGCCAGCATTTT. It codes for CASSLEGVGQHF.

This chain joins TRBV11-1 and TRBJ2-5, with D tentatively TRBD2 (6 bases). The V end was cut by 3 bases, the J end by 4 bases, with 15 bases between. Germline assignment: CDR1 SGHAT and CDR2 FQDESV (reference sequence). The CDR3 extends over 15 amino acids. The CDR3 coding sequence is TGTGCCAGCAGCTTGTTTCGGGGGTTGGCAGAGACCCAGTACTTC. Protein sequence: CASSLFRGLAETQYF.

The V gene is TRBV11-2, the J gene TRBJ1-4, with TRBD1 matching over 9 bases. CDR1 and CDR2 (germline): SGHAT, FQNNGV. The CDR3 is 16 residues long. Losses at the gene ends were 3 bases for V and 8 bases for J; bases not matched to a gene: 10. The CDR3 here is CASSFVPGQGTEKLFF. The CDR3 DNA sequence: TGTGCCAGCAGCTTCGTCCCGGGACAGGGAACGGAAAAACTGTTTTTT.

This sequence joins TRBV11-2 and TRBJ2-1; tentatively, D is TRBD2 (6 bases). CDR3 length: 15 amino acids. V lost 5 bases, J lost 12 bases, and 23 bases lay in between. The germline V gene has CDR1 SGHAT and CDR2 FQNNGV. CDR3 DNA sequence: TGTGCCAGCAGCCTGGTCCCGCGGGGTGGCTTGTGGCAGTTCTTC. Translation: CASSLVPRGGLWQFF.

The gene calls are TRBV3-1 (or the pseudogene TRBV3-2) and TRBJ2-1, with TRBD2 matching over 8 bases. V trimming: 5 bases; J trimming: 9 bases; junction bases outside the gene matches: 9. Germline CDR1 is LGHDT and CDR2 is YNNKEL (reference sequence). The CDR3 has 14 residues. CDR3 amino acids: CASSTPGGPSEQFF. The CDR3 coding sequence is TGTGCCAGCAGCACACCGGGGGGGCCAAGTGAGCAGTTCTTC.

This clone occurred a few times. The genes are TRBV14 and TRBJ2-2, with 7 bases fitting TRBD1. The CDR3 contains 15 residues. Germline V lookup: CDR1 SGHDN, CDR2 FVKESK. J lost 1 base, V lost 5 bases, and 4 bases had no gene match. CDR3 nucleotides: TGTGCCAGCAGCGTAAGACAGGGGAACACCGGGGAGCTGTTTTTT. This encodes CASSVRQGNTGELFF.

The V call is TRBV29-1, the J call TRBJ1-5; 10 positions agree with TRBD1. The CDR3 spans 15 residues. Germline V lookup: CDR1 SQVTM, CDR2 ANQGSEA. The junction had 12 bases not matched to a gene; V was cut back by 6 bases and J by 7 bases. CDR3 region: CSVASGQGKEQPQHF. CDR3 sequence (DNA): TGCAGCGTCGCCTCGGGACAGGGGAAAGAGCAGCCCCAGCATTTT.

J is TRBJ1-2 and V is TRBV7-2, with 9 bases lining up with TRBD1. J gave up 4 bases and V 2 bases, and 8 bases lay outside the gene matches. The germline CDR1 and CDR2 sequences are SGHTA and FQGNSA. The CDR3 sequence is 16 residues long. CDR3 DNA sequence: TGTGCCAGCAGCTTAATACCGGGACAGGGCCTCTATGGCTACACCTTC. Translation gives CASSLIPGQGLYGYTF.

The rearrangement joins TRBV28 to TRBJ2-5, with a weak D call TRBD1 (6 bases). This CDR3 contains 15 residues. The V gene's germline CDR1 is MDHEN and CDR2 SYDVKM. With 3 bases removed from V and 2 bases from J, the gap between germline ends came to 13 bases. This CDR3 reads CASSFQQGTQETQYF. DNA for the CDR3: TGTGCCAGCAGTTTCCAACAGGGTACGCAAGAGACCCAGTACTTC.

The CDR3 loop reads CASSSRQGAGYGYTF. DNA of the CDR3: TGTGCCAGCAGCTCCAGACAGGGGGCAGGCTATGGCTACACCTTC. The chain has TRBV7-8 and TRBJ1-2, with 10 nucleotides matching TRBD1. This CDR3 comprises 15 residues. V lost 4 bases to trimming and J lost 4 bases; unmatched junction nucleotides: 6. Germline assignment: CDR1 SGHVS and CDR2 FQNEAQ.

The chain has TRBV19 and TRBJ1-3; 8 bases are shared with TRBD1. Germline CDR1 and CDR2: LNHDA and SQIVND (reference sequence). The CDR3 runs to 15 residues. Trimming at V came to 5 bases and at J to 2 bases, leaving 5 bases not matched to a gene. CDR3 DNA: TGTGCCAGTAGTTCTCCACAGGGGGCTGGAAACACCATATATTTT. Translation gives CASSSPQGAGNTIYF.

The chain joins TRBV27 to TRBJ2-5; the match to TRBD2 covers 7 bases. V was pared by 5 bases and J by 5 bases, with 5 bases of the junction left unmatched. CDR1 is MNHEY and CDR2 is SMNVEV in the germline V gene (reference sequence). The CDR3 loop spans 13 amino acids. The CDR3 sequence: CASSRRLAETQYF. The CDR3 DNA reads TGTGCCAGCAGTCGACGACTAGCCGAGACCCAGTACTTC.

This chain links TRBV7-2 with TRBJ2-2, with D possibly being TRBD1 (5 bases). Germline V gene data show CDR1 as SGHTA and CDR2 as FQGNSA. V was shortened by 1 base and J by 11 bases, with 14 bases between the two germline ends. The CDR3 runs 14 residues. The CDR3 protein is CASSLVKTEVELFF. CDR3 DNA sequence: TGTGCCAGCAGCTTAGTAAAGACAGAGGTAGAGCTGTTTTTT.

This clone appeared a single time. The chain has TRBV23-1 and TRBJ1-4, with D unclear. TRBV23-1 is annotated as an ORF whose role is uncertain. Trimming pared 7 bases from V and 5 bases from J, leaving 20 bases between. This CDR3 spans 16 amino acids. The DNA for the CDR3 is TGCGCCAGCACACACCAATTGTCAGGATCGAATGAAAAACTGTTTTTT. Encoded protein: CASTHQLSGSNEKLFF.

The chain recombines TRBV6-5 with TRBJ1-3; tentative D call: TRBD1 (5 bases). Germline V gene sequence: CDR1 MNHEY, CDR2 SVGAGI. The CDR3 covers 15 residues. Trimming cost V 0 bases and J 3 bases, with 9 bases left between them. The CDR3 DNA reads as TGTGCCAGCAGTTACTCGACCAGGGTTGGAAACACCATATATTTT. This translates into CASSYSTRVGNTIYF.

This clone has a handful of counts. The chain links TRBV6-1 to TRBJ1-4; D unclear. The V gene's germline CDR1 is MNHNS and CDR2 SASEGT. This CDR3 has 16 residues. V lost 0 bases, J lost 0 bases, and 8 bases lay in between. CDR3 nucleotides: TGTGCCAGCAGTGAAGCAGGCAGGACAACTAATGAAAAACTGTTTTTT. Translating gives CASSEAGRTTNEKLFF.